The 26 T cell receptor beta chains below come from one sample, sequenced in a study of T cell clusters in autoimmune cytopenias. Each sample's input was around 250 ng genomic DNA, some 38,000 genome equivalents. One tube held mixed TRB-A and TRB-B primer pools for touch-down PCR. TCRdb re-analyzed the multiplex PCR reads; it lists each CDR3 protein once, without DNA. The sample features around 3,100 distinct CDR3 sequences, with roughly 18% in its top ten. The sample taken for sequencing was peripheral blood. These TCRs come from a human donor with an autoimmune cytopenia or autoimmune hepatitis (not recorded which).

By frequency, this clonotype is medium-sized. This chain uses TRBV5-6 with TRBJ2-3; TCRdb reports TRBD2, a call that lacks DNA to check it against. The CDR3 sequence is 15 residues long. Germline V gene data show CDR1 as SGHDT and CDR2 as YYEEEE. The CDR3 loop reads CASSPLAGSTDTQYF.

The rearrangement links TRBV4-3 to TRBJ2-6. The CDR3 covers 18 residues. Germline lookup yields CDR1 LGHNA and CDR2 YSLEER. The CDR3 here is CASSQDLRQLSGANVLTF.

By frequency, this clonotype registers medium-sized. This CDR3 is CASNPGLITGELFF. The chain joins TRBV5-6 to TRBJ2-2; TCRdb designates TRBD2, a call that cannot be tested without DNA. Germline-derived CDR1 and CDR2 are SGHDT and YYEEEE. The CDR3 sequence is 14 residues long.

By frequency, this clonotype registers medium-sized (0.01 to 0.1%). This sequence joins TRBV12-3 or TRBV12-4 and TRBJ1-2; without DNA, the TCRdb call of TRBD1 cannot be checked. The CDR3 has 14 amino acids. CDR3 region: CASSRAGGVHGYTF.

The V call is TRBV6-2 or TRBV6-3, the J call TRBJ1-5. The CDR3 contains 13 residues. The V gene's germline CDR1 is MNHEY and CDR2 SVGEGT. The CDR3 is CASNLYRNQPQHF.

Considering frequency, this clonotype is medium-sized. V gene TRBV5-4 combines with J gene TRBJ2-3; TCRdb proposes TRBD1, but this gene call is untestable without DNA. Germline CDR1 SGHNT, CDR2 YYREEE (reference sequence). The CDR3 is made up of 15 amino acids. The CDR3 sequence is CASSPGGEVADTQYF.

This chain connects TRBV7-9 to TRBJ1-2. CDR3 length: 20 amino acids. Germline CDR1 and CDR2: SEHNR and FQNEAQ (reference sequence). Here the CDR3 reads CASSPSALRAGAGGLRGYTF.

Judged by frequency, this clonotype is medium-sized. This chain uses TRBV6-2 or TRBV6-3 with TRBJ1-6. The CDR3 runs to 14 residues. Germline CDR1 MNHEY, CDR2 SVGEGT. CDR3 protein: CASRKDGYNSPLHF.

V is TRBV12-3 or TRBV12-4 and J is TRBJ2-4; lacking DNA, the TRBD1 call made by TCRdb goes unchecked. This CDR3 contains 18 residues. The CDR3 region is CASSFFRAAGRGVNIQYF.

This sequence joins TRBV10-3 and TRBJ1-2; TCRdb proposes TRBD1, but this gene call is untestable without DNA. There are 14 residues in the CDR3. Germline-derived CDR1 and CDR2 are ENHRY and SYGVKD. CDR3 region: CAIGARGDRYGYTF.

Its frequency marks this clonotype as medium-sized (0.01 to 0.1%). The chain carries TRBV27 and TRBJ1-1; TCRdb returns TRBD1, unconfirmable since there is no DNA. This CDR3 region has 16 residues. Per germline, CDR1 MNHEY and CDR2 SMNVEV (reference sequence). The CDR3 region is CASSLLATRGNTEAFF.

This clonotype is medium-sized (0.01 to 0.1%) by frequency. CDR3 sequence: CASSATGLNTGELFF. V and J are TRBV7-2 and TRBJ2-2; TCRdb names TRBD1, which stays unverified in the absence of DNA. Germline V gene data show CDR1 as SGHTA and CDR2 as FQGNSA. This CDR3 spans 15 amino acids.

The V call is TRBV5-1, the J call TRBJ2-1. The CDR3 contains 16 residues. The V gene's germline CDR1 is SGHRS and CDR2 YFSETQ. CDR3 region: CASSLGLSASYNEQFF.

The chain has TRBV6-5 and TRBJ2-7. The CDR3 contains 12 residues. Germline-derived CDR1 and CDR2 are MNHEY and SVGAGI. The CDR3 sequence: CATVGSSYEQYF.

The chain links TRBV20-1 to TRBJ2-3; TCRdb designates TRBD2, a call that cannot be tested without DNA. This CDR3 region has 16 residues. CDR1 and CDR2 from the germline V gene are DFQATT and SNEGSKA (reference sequence). CDR3 sequence reads: CSATSLRGGLSDTQYF.

This clonotype is deemed medium-sized (0.01 to 0.1%) by its frequency. V usage is TRBV27 and J usage is TRBJ2-2. The CDR3 covers 14 residues. Germline lookup yields CDR1 MNHEY and CDR2 SMNVEV (reference sequence). The CDR3 protein is CASSLGASTGELFF.

This clonotype is classed as medium-sized (0.01 to 0.1%) by frequency. The CDR3 loop is CASSYSRGGRNSPLHF. The V call is TRBV6-5, the J call TRBJ1-6; the TCRdb call, TRBD1, lacks DNA for checking. The germline gives CDR1 MNHEY, CDR2 SVGAGI. The CDR3 covers 16 residues.

This chain connects TRBV11-2 to TRBJ2-7; checking the TCRdb D call of TRBD2 is not possible without DNA. The V gene's germline CDR1 is SGHAT and CDR2 FQNNGV. This CDR3 is built from 14 residues. The CDR3 is CASSSGALTYEQYF.

CDR3 loop: CASSLGGQHSPLHF. The chain uses TRBV7-9 and TRBJ1-6; TCRdb selects TRBD1, and the lack of DNA leaves this call unchecked. This CDR3 has 14 amino acids. The V gene's germline CDR1 is SEHNR and CDR2 FQNEAQ (reference sequence).

This CDR3 reads CSARDDNSGTYGYTF. This chain uses TRBV20-1 with TRBJ1-2; TCRdb indicates TRBD1, and absent DNA this call remains unverified. The CDR3 is 15 residues long. In germline, CDR1 is DFQATT, CDR2 SNEGSKA (reference sequence).

This clonotype is deemed medium-sized (0.01 to 0.1%) by its frequency. The gene calls are TRBV19 and TRBJ2-3. CDR3 length: 13 amino acids. Germline assignment: CDR1 LNHDA and CDR2 SQIVND (reference sequence). CDR3 region: CASSQGSTDTQYF.

This clonotype is classed as medium-sized by frequency. The chain carries TRBV5-6 and TRBJ1-6. CDR1 SGHDT and CDR2 YYEEEE come from the germline V gene. The CDR3 runs to 13 residues. This CDR3 reads CASSRTSNSPLHF.

This clonotype is labeled medium-sized based on frequency. The chain recombines TRBV13 with TRBJ1-5. The CDR3 length is 14 residues. The germline gives CDR1 PRHDT, CDR2 FYEKMQ (reference sequence). This CDR3 reads CASSLGKNGQPQHF. The whole variable domain, filled in from reference TRBV13 and TRBJ1-5, reads AAGVIQSPRHLIKEKRETATLKCYPIPRHDTVYWYQQGPGQDPQFLISFYEKMQSDKGSIPDRFSAQQFSDYHSELNMSSLELGDSALYFCASSLGKNGQPQHFGDGTRLSIL.

V and J are TRBV12-5 and TRBJ1-1; TCRdb outputs TRBD1, but without DNA this stays unchecked. The CDR3 totals 15 residues. Germline CDR1 LGHNT, CDR2 FRNRAP. This CDR3 is CASSTGAGVDTEAFF. The full variable domain, rest sourced from reference TRBV12-5 and TRBJ1-1, is DARVTQTPRHKVTEMGQEVTMRCQPILGHNTVFWYRQTMMQGLELLAYFRNRAPLDDSGMPKDRFSAEMPDATLATLKIQPSEPRDSAVYFCASSTGAGVDTEAFFGQGTRLTVV.

Considering frequency, this clonotype is medium-sized. The V call is TRBV19, the J call TRBJ2-1; TCRdb reports TRBD1, a call that lacks DNA to check it against. CDR1 LNHDA and CDR2 SQIVND come from the germline V gene (reference sequence). The CDR3 has 20 residues. CDR3 sequence reads: CASSMGLGQGAPSSYNEQFF.

In terms of frequency, this clonotype is medium-sized. The J gene is TRBJ1-2, the V gene TRBV18; TCRdb lists TRBD1, though no DNA is available to test this call. Germline-derived CDR1 and CDR2 are KGHSH and LQKENI. CDR3 length equals 16 residues. The CDR3 loop reads CASSPNRGRAAQGYTF.